The TCR beta chain described here comes from a study of OX40 agonist ivuxolimab in advanced cancers. Overall study: There were three patients with partial responses, one having hepatocellular carcinoma and two cutaneous melanoma.

As regards this clone: The antigen is unknown.

The data were produced by immunoSEQ multiplex PCR, yet TCRdb's version contains in-frame clones alone and is incomplete. The table records about 80,000 clones, over 75% of them present only once. The study's findings and limits: By week 6 at 0.1 to 3.0 mg/kg, blood CD4+ and CD8+ T cells had expanded clonally.

From germline, CDR1 is GTSNPN and CDR2 SVGIG (reference sequence). This CDR3 has 12 residues. The germline V and J ends were trimmed by 3 bases and 11 bases, with 16 bases remaining between them. The sample was CD4+ or CD8+ T cells sorted from blood, taken in a trial of the OX40 agonist ivuxolimab. The J gene is TRBJ1-1, the V gene TRBV30; D is perhaps TRBD1 (6 bases). The source is an adult with an advanced solid tumor such as melanoma, head and neck, liver or kidney cancer. The CDR3 loop is CAWSPRGDSAFF. The CDR3 DNA follows: TGTGCCTGGAGCCCAAGGGGGGACTCGGCTTTCTTT.